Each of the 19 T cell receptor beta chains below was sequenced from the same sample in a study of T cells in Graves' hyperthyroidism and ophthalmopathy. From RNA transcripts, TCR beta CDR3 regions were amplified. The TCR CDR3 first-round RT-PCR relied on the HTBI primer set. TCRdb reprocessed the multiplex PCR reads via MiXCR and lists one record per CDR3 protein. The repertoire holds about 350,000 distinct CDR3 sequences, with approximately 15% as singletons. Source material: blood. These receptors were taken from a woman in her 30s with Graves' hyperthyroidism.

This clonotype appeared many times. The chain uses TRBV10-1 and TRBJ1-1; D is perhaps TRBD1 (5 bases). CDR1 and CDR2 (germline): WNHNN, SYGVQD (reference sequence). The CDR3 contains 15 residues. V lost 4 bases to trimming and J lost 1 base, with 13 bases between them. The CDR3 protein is CASSAGGPPNTEAFF. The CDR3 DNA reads TGCGCCAGCAGTGCCGGGGGACCGCCGAACACTGAAGCTTTCTTT.

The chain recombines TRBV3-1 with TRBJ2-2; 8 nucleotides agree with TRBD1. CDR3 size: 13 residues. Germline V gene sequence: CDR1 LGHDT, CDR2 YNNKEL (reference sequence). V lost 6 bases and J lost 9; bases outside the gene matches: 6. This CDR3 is CASRPTGVRELFF. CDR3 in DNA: TGTGCCAGCAGACCGACAGGGGTCAGGGAGCTGTTTTTT.

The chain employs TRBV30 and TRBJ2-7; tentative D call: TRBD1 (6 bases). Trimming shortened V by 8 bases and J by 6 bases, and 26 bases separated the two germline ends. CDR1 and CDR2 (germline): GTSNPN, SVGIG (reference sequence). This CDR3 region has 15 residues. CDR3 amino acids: CAGSTLGRGFSEQYF. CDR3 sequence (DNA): TGTGCCGGATCCACTTTGGGCAGGGGTTTCTCCGAGCAGTACTTC.

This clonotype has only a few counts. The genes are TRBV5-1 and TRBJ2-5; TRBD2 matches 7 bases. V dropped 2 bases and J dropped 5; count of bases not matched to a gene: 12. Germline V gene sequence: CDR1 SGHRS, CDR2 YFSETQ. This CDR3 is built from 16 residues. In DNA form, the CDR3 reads TGCGCCAGCAGCTTCGATTCTAGCGGAGGGGTGGAGACCCAGTACTTC. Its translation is CASSFDSSGGVETQYF.

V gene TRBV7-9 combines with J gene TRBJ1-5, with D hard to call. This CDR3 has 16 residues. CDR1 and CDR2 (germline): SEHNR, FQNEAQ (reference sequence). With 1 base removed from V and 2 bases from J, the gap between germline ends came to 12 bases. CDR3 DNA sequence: TGTGCCAGCAGCTTAGACACCGGGGAGGGCAATCAGCCCCAGCATTTT. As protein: CASSLDTGEGNQPQHF. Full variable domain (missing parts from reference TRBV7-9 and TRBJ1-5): DTGVSQNPRHKITKRGQNVTFRCDPISEHNRLYWYRQTLGQGPEFLTYFQNEAQLEKSRLLSDRFSAERPKGSFSTLEIQRTEQGDSAMYLCASSLDTGEGNQPQHFGDGTRLSIL.

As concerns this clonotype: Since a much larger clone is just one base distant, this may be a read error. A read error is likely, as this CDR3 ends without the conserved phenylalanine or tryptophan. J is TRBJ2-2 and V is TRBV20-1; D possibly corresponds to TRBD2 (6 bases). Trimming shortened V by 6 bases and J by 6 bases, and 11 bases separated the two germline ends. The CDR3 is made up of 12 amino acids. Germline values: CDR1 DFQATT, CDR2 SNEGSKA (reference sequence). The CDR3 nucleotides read TGCAGTGCCGAGTCGGGGGCCGGGGAGCTGTTTTGT. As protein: CSAESGAGELFC.

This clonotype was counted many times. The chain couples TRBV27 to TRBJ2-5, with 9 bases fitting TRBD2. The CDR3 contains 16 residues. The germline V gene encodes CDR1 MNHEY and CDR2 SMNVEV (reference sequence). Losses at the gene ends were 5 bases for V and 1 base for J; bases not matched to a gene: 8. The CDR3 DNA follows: TGTGCCAGCAGTCAGTCAGCGGGGGGTACCCAAGAGACCCAGTACTTC. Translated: CASSQSAGGTQETQYF.

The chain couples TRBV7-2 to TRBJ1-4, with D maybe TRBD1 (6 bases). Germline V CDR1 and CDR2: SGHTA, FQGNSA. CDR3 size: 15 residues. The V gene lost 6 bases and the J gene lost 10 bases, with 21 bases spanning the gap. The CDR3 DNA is TGTGCCAGCAGAGCAACAGCGGGGGCTTTCGGAAAACTGTTTTTT. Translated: CASRATAGAFGKLFF. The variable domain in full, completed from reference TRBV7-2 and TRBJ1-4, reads GAGVSQSPSNKVTEKGKDVELRCDPISGHTALYWYRQSLGQGLEFLIYFQGNSAPDKSGLPSDRFSAERTGGSVSTLTIQRTQQEDSAVYLCASRATAGAFGKLFFGSGTQLSVL.

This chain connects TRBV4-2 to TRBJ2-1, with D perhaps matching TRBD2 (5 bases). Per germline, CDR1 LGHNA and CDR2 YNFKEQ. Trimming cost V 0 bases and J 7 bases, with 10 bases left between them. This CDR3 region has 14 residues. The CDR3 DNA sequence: TGTGCCAGCAGCCAAGATGGGGAGAAGAATGAGCAGTTCTTC. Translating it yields CASSQDGEKNEQFF.

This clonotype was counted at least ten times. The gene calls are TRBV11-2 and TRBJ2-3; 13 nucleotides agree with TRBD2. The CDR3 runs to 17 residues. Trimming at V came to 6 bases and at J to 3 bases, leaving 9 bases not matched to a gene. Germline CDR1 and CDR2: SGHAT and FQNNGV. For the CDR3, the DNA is TGTGCCAGCAGGCCCACTAGCGGGAGGGCCGCGACAGATACGCAGTATTTT. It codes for CASRPTSGRAATDTQYF.

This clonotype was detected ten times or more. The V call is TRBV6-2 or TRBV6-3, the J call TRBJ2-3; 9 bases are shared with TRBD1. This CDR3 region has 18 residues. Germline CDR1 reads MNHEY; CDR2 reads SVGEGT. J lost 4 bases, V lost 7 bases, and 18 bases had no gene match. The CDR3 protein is CASTSGTRDRAPSDTQYF. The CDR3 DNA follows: TGTGCCAGCACGTCTGGAACCCGGGACAGGGCACCCTCAGATACGCAGTATTTT.

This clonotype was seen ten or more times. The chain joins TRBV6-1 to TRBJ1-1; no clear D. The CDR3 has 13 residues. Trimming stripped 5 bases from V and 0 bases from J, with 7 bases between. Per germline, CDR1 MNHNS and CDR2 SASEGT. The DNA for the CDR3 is TGTGCCAGCAGTTCCACAGTGAACACTGAAGCTTTCTTT. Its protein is CASSSTVNTEAFF.

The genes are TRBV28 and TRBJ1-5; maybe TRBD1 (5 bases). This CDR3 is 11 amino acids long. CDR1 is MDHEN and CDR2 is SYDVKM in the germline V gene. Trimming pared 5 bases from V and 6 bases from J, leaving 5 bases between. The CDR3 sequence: CASSGGQPQHF. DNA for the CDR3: TGTGCCAGCAGTGGGGGTCAGCCCCAGCATTTT.

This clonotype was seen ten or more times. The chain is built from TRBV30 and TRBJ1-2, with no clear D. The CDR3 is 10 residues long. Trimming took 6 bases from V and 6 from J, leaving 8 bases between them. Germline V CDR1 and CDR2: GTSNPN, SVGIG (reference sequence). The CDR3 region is CACQSDGYTF. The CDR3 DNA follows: TGTGCCTGTCAATCCGATGGCTACACCTTC.

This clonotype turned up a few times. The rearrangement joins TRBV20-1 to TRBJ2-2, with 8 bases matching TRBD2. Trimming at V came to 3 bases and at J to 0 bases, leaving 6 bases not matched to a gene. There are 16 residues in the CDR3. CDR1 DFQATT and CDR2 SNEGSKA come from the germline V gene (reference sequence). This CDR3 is CSARSGRRANTGELFF. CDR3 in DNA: TGCAGTGCTAGGAGCGGGAGAAGGGCGAACACCGGGGAGCTGTTTTTT.

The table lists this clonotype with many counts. Here the CDR3 reads CASRGLAGGHEQFF. In DNA, the CDR3 is TGTGCCAGCAGGGGACTAGCGGGAGGGCACGAGCAGTTCTTC. The V gene is TRBV2, the J gene TRBJ2-1, with 16 nucleotides matching TRBD2. The CDR3 sequence is 14 residues long. V dropped 6 bases and J dropped 10; count of bases not matched to a gene: 3. Per germline, CDR1 SNHLY and CDR2 FYNNEI.

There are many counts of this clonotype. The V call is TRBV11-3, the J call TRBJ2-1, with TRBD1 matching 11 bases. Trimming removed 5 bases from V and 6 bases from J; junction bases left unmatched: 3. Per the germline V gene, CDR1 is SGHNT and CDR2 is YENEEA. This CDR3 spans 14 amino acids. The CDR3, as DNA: TGTGCCAGCAGCATTGGGACAGGGGGCAATGAGCAGTTCTTC. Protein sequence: CASSIGTGGNEQFF. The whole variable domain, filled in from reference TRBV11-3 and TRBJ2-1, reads EAGVVQSPRYKIIEKKQPVAFWCNPISGHNTLYWYLQNLGQGPELLIRYENEEAVDDSQLPKDRFSAERLKGVDSTLKIQPAELGDSAVYLCASSIGTGGNEQFFGPGTRLTVL.

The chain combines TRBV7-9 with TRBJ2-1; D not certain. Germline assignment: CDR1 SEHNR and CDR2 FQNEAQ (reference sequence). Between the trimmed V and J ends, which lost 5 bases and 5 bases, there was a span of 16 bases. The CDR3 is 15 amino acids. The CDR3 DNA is TGTGCCAGCAGCCCAGTCTTAGTCGGTGACAATGAGCAGTTCTTC. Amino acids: CASSPVLVGDNEQFF.

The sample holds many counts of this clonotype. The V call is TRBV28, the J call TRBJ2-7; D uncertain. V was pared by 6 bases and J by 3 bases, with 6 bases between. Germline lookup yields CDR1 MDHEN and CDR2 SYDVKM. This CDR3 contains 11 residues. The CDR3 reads CASRAVYEQYF. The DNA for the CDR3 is TGTGCCAGCAGGGCCGTCTACGAGCAGTACTTC.